This T cell receptor (beta chain) originates from a study of Graves' ophthalmopathy and Graves' hyperthyroidism (dated by TCRdb to the late 2010s). In terms of the full investigation: Hyperthyroidism was defined as stable when no progression to ophthalmopathy occurred within 18 months of follow-up. The study used TCR beta repertoire signatures to distinguish Graves' ophthalmopathy from Graves' hyperthyroidism and to predict progression to ophthalmopathy. In total, 135 blood samples were TCR-sequenced: some 43 ophthalmopathy, roughly 80 hyperthyroidism and around 17 hyperthyroidism-to-ophthalmopathy patients. To explore V-J signatures that separate ophthalmopathy from hyperthyroidism, a discovery set of about a hundred patients was enrolled, consisting of 43 with ophthalmopathy and around 60 with stable hyperthyroidism. The independent validation cohort included 18 to 20 hyperthyroidism patients plus 17 patients who later progressed from hyperthyroidism to ophthalmopathy. In roughly six hyperthyroidism patients, the T-cell repertoires found in thyroid tissue were compared with those found in blood. Following sampling, methimazole starting at 30 mg daily was administered to hyperthyroidism patients, and high-dose intravenous methylprednisolone was administered to ophthalmopathy patients.

For repertoire sequencing, TCR beta CDR3 regions were amplified from RNA transcripts. A first-round RT-PCR used HTBI primers with the Qiagen OneStep RT-PCR kit, followed by a second-round multiplex PCR, size selection and purification. The libraries underwent paired-end sequencing with 100 bp reads on an Illumina HiSeq2000. Concerning the study's data processing: Reads were processed with SOAPnuke, discarding reads with adapters, uncalled bases, mean Phred below 15, or no exact constant-primer or identifier match. High-quality paired reads were merged with COPE v1.2.5. Each unique nucleotide sequence was treated as a clonotype, and MiTCR v1.1 was used to align the clonotypes to the IMGT TRB V, D and J references. Only V-J combinations with frequency above 0.0001 were analysed, covering over 98% of repertoires. For each V-J combination, a TCR clonal expansion and chaos score was defined as F50 clonal expansion divided by the chaos observed in the TCRdist matrix. Welch's t-statistics and random forest were used to reduce the features to about 12 V-J combinations, which were then used as input to a naive Bayes classifier. The Morisita-Horn index was used to measure how similar the thyroid and blood repertoires were. The public reads were reprocessed in TCRdb via fastp at Q25 and MiXCR, keeping in-frame beta chains. Each record represents a unique CDR3 protein, reported with the most common genes and DNA among its rows. The V and J calls were determined by TCRdb, not by the authors. For this sample there are 450,000 to 600,000 distinct CDR3 sequences; under 45% appear just once. The ten most abundant clones make up around 4% of the sample.

Broader findings and caveats from the paper: In validation, the model predicted ophthalmopathy progression with about 71% sensitivity and around 72% specificity; 12 predicted patients were CT-confirmed with GO in a median of around 6 months. The 13-signature model separated ophthalmopathy from stable hyperthyroidism with about 86% sensitivity and approximately 81% specificity in cross-validation, and 80%/75% in the test set. Most expanded thyroid clonotypes with a frequency above 0.001 also appeared in blood, which suggests that blood repertoires may reflect the immune response in the thyroid. Sample size was not predetermined statistically, and investigators were not blinded to group allocation.

V drops 5 bases and J drops 6 bases, leaving 13 bases in between. CDR1 MNHEY and CDR2 SVGAGI are derived from the germline V gene. The CDR3 measures 13 amino acids from cysteine to phenylalanine. Only the CDR3 portion is preserved as DNA: 39 bases, with reading frame beginning at the first base. Patients with hyperthyroidism were aged 18 to 65 years, had been newly diagnosed, and had a disease duration of less than 2 months. Anyone with other autoimmune diseases, uncontrolled infections, pregnancy or lactation was excluded from the study. Diagnosis relied on clinical symptoms, serum thyroxine, TRAb, thyroid ultrasound and orbital computed tomography. Total RNA was extracted using Trizol reagent, and RNA quality was checked on an Agilent 2100 Bioanalyzer. In the case of this clonotype: No cognate antigen has been identified for it. This sequence may be a read error, since a much larger clone differs from it by one base.

Sequenced input: peripheral blood or thyroid tissue (not recorded which). The TCR comes from an adult man with Graves' hyperthyroidism. The chain is assembled from TRBV6-5 and TRBJ1-1; TRBD1 is perhaps the D gene, given 5 matching bases. CDR3 loop: CASSGTIGAEAFF. The DNA reads as follows: TGTGCCAGCAGTGGAACTATAGGGGCTGAAGCTTTCTTT.